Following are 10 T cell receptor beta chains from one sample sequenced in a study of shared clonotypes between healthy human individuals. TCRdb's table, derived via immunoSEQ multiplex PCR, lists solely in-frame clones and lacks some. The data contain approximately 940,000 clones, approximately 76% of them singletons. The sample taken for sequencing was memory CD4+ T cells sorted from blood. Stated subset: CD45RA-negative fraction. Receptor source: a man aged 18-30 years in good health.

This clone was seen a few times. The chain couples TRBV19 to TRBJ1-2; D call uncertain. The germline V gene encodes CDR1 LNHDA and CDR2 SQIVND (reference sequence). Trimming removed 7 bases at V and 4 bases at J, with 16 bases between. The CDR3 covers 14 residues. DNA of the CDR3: TGTGCCAGTACCCACCAGAGGTCGGGCTATGGCTACACCTTC. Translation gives CASTHQRSGYGYTF.

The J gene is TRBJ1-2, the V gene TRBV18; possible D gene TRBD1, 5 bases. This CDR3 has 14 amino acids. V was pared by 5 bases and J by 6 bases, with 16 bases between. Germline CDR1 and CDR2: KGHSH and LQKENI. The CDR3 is CASSSGTDTHGYTF. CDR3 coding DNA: TGTGCCAGCTCATCCGGGACGGATACCCATGGCTACACCTTC.

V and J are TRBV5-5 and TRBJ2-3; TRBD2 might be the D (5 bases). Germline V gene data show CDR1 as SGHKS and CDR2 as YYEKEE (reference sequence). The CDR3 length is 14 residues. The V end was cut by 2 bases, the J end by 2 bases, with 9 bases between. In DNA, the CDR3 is TGTGCCAGCAGCTTCGAGGGCATCACAGATACGCAGTATTTT. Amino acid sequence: CASSFEGITDTQYF.

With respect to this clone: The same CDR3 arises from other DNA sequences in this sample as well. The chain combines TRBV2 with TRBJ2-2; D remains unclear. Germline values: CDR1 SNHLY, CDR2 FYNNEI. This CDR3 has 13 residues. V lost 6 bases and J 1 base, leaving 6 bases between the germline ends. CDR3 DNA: TGTGCCAGCAGGTCGGAGAACACCGGGGAGCTGTTTTTT. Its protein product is CASRSENTGELFF.

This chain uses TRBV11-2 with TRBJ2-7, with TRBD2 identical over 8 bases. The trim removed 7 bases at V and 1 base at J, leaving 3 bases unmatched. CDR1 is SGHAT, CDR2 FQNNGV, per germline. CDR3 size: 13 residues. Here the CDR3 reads CASTPSGSYEQYF. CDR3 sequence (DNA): TGTGCCAGCACCCCTAGCGGGTCCTACGAGCAGTACTTC.

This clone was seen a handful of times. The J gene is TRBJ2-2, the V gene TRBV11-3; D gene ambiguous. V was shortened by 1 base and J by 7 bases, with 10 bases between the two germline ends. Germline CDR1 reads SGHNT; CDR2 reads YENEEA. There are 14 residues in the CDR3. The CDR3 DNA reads TGTGCCAGCAGCTTAGGTGGATTTGGCGGGGAGCTGTTTTTT. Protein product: CASSLGGFGGELFF.

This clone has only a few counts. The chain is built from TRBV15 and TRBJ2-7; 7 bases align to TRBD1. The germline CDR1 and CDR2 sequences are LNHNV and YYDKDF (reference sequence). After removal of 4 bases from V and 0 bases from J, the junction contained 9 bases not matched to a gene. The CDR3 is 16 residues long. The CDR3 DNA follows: TGTGCCACCAGCACAGGAACAGGGGCCCACTCCTACGAGCAGTACTTC. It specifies CATSTGTGAHSYEQYF.

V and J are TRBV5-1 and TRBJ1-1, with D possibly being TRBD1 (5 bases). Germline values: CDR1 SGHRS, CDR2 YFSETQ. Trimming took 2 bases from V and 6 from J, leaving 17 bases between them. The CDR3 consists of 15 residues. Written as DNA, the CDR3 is TGCGCCAGCAGCTTCTCCATCGACAGTCTCTCTGAAGCTTTCTTT. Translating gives CASSFSIDSLSEAFF.

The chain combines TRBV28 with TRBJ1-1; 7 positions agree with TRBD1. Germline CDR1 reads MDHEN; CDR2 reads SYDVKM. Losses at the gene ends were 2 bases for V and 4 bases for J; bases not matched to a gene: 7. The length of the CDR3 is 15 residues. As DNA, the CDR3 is TGTGCCAGCAGTTTACACGGGCCAGGGGGCACTGAAGCTTTCTTT. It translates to CASSLHGPGGTEAFF.

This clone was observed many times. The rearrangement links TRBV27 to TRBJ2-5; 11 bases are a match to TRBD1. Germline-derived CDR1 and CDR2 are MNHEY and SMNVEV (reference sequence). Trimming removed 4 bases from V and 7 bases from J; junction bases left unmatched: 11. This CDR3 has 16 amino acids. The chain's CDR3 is CASSSSGTGGVGTQYF. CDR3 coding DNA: TGTGCCAGCAGTTCGTCCGGGACAGGGGGAGTCGGGACCCAGTACTTC.